The T cell receptor (beta chain) under discussion was sequenced for a study of metastatic and nonmetastatic thyroid tumors. Regarding this clone: The junction departs from germline at one end; a sequencing error may be responsible.

The authors' processing: A distant-metastasis classifier for papillary thyroid cancer was built using CDR3 differences across clinicopathological groups. From the PCR reads, TCRdb re-called clones with MiXCR. The V and J calls here are based on TCRdb, not the publication. The table includes about 41,000 clones, 28% detected once. Patients were all untreated before their thyroid surgery. Germline V gene lookup returns CDR1 MNHEY and CDR2 SMNVEV (reference sequence). CDR3 length: 14 residues. The receptor comes from a male donor with papillary thyroid cancer or a benign thyroid nodule (not recorded which). Some clones in this sample may be carry-over from other donors' samples. Sequenced material: blood. The chain is built from TRBV27 and TRBJ1-5; no firm D call. The CDR3 DNA is TGTTCCAGCAGTTTGACATGGGGCAATCAGCCCCAGCATTTT. Its translation is CSSSLTWGNQPQHF.